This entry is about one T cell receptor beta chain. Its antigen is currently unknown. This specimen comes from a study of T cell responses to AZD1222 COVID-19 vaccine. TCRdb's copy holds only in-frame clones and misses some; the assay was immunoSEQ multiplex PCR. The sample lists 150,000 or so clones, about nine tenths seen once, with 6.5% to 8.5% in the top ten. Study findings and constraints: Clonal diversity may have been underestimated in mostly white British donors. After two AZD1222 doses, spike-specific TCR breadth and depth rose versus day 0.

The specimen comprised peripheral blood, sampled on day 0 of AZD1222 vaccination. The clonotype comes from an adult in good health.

The chain's CDR3 is CASSYRGTGNTIYF. CDR3 DNA sequence: TGTGCCAGCAGCTACCGTGGGACTGGAAACACCATATATTTT. This chain joins TRBV7-8 and TRBJ1-3; D is undetermined. Germline lookup yields CDR1 SGHVS and CDR2 FQNEAQ. The CDR3 is 14 amino acids. Trimming left V 4 bases short and J 2 bases short, with 9 bases between.